This is a list of T cell receptor beta chains from one sample in a study of human T cells and chemical hapten exposure. MiXCR, applied by TCRdb to the RACE reads, yields one record per CDR3 protein. The sample consists of about 77,000 distinct CDR3 sequences, about 9.2% of them appearing once. Sequencing input: whole blood. The source of these receptors is a female donor in good health. Some clones in this sample may be carry-over from other donors' samples. The CDR3 runs from the conserved cysteine through the conserved F or W. The D gene is left open where the match is weak. Clone size is shown for a subset of rows, as once, few, many or a class of expanded clone.

>TRBJ1-1|.|few|TRBV12-3/TRBV12-4
TGTGCCAGCAGATCAGGCGTTGAAGCTTTCTTT
CASRSGVEAFF
>TRBJ1-1|.|.|TRBV11-1
TGTGCCAGCAGCCCTCGTCGAGGGGGTTGGGACACTGAAGCTTTCTTT
CASSPRRGGWDTEAFF
>TRBJ1-1|.|.|TRBV12-3/TRBV12-4
TGTGCCAGCACCCTCGGGTTCATGAACACTGAAGCTTTCTTT
CASTLGFMNTEAFF
>TRBJ2-3|TRBD2|many|TRBV4-3
TGCGCCAGCAGCCAAGGTCCTAGCGGCCCAGATACGCAGTATTTT
CASSQGPSGPDTQYF
>TRBJ2-6|.|many|TRBV29-1
TGCAGCGTTGACCTAGCAGCCGGGGCCAACGTCCTGACTTTC
CSVDLAAGANVLTF
>TRBJ2-3|TRBD1|many|TRBV11-2
TGTGCCAGCAGCTGGGACAGGGTCGCGGCAGATACGCAGTATTTT
CASSWDRVAADTQYF
>TRBJ1-4|.|many|TRBV29-1
TGCAGCGTTGCCATAGGGGAAAAACTGTTTTTT
CSVAIGEKLFF
>TRBJ2-2|.|few|TRBV7-9
TGTGCCAGCAGCTTAGTTCCGGGACGGGTGATGCGAACGACCGGGGAGCTGTTTTTT
CASSLVPGRVMRTTGELFF
>TRBJ1-4|TRBD1|few|TRBV10-3
TGTGCCATCAGTGAGTGGCCAGGGGGCACTAATGAAAAACTGTTTTTT
CAISEWPGGTNEKLFF
>TRBJ2-7|.|many|TRBV25-1
TGTGCCAGCAGTGAATTCGGAGTCAGTGTATACGAGCAGTACTTC
CASSEFGVSVYEQYF
>TRBJ2-7|.|many|TRBV2
TGTGCCAGCTCCGACTCCGGGGGCTACGAGCAGTACTTC
CASSDSGGYEQYF
>TRBJ1-1|.|few|TRBV6-1
TGTGCCAGCAGTGATACGGGGAACACTGAAGCTTTCTTT
CASSDTGNTEAFF
>TRBJ2-3|TRBD2|many|TRBV20-1
TGCAGTGCTAGATCGGTCTTTAGCGGGGTCACAGATACGCAGTATTTT
CSARSVFSGVTDTQYF
>TRBJ1-3|.|.|TRBV12-5
TGTGCTAGTGGTTTGGGGTCCCTGTCTGGAAACACCATATATTTT
CASGLGSLSGNTIYF
>TRBJ2-2|.|.|TRBV6-1
TGTGCCAACCACGGTGGGGAAACCGGGGAGCTGTTTTTT
CANHGGETGELFF
>TRBJ2-3|.|many|TRBV6-6
TGTGCCAGCAGCCCTACTCCTAAACTCTTGTCTGGCACAGATACGCAGTATTTT
CASSPTPKLLSGTDTQYF
>TRBJ2-5|TRBD1|many|TRBV2
TGTGCCAGCAGCGAGACAGGGGTTGACGCAGAGACCCAGTACTTC
CASSETGVDAETQYF
>TRBJ2-6|.|.|TRBV5-5
TGTGCCAGCAGCTCCCAAGGACGGGGGTTTGCTGGGGCCAACGTCCTGACTTTC
CASSSQGRGFAGANVLTF
>TRBJ2-7|.|few|TRBV13
TGTGCCAGCAGCTTAGGGGGACCCTACGAGCAGTACTTC
CASSLGGPYEQYF
>TRBJ1-1|TRBD1|.|TRBV6-2/TRBV6-3
TGTGCCAGCAGTAGGGGACAGGGGGCGAGTATGAACACTGAAGCTTTCTTT
CASSRGQGASMNTEAFF
>TRBJ1-6|TRBD1|few|TRBV4-2
TGTGCCAGCAGCCAAGACCTGACAGGGGTGTCCTATAATTCACCCCTCCACTTT
CASSQDLTGVSYNSPLHF
>TRBJ2-1|.|few|TRBV4-3
TGCGCCAGCAGCCAAGTCGGTGGGCGGTTCTCCTACAATGAGCAGTTCTTC
CASSQVGGRFSYNEQFF
>TRBJ2-7|.|many|TRBV27
TGTGCCAGCAGTTCCGTTCTTGAGGTATACGAGCAGTACTTC
CASSSVLEVYEQYF
>TRBJ2-1|.|many|TRBV25-1
TGTGCCACCTTACACTCCCACTCACAGGGCAATGAGCAGTTCTTC
CATLHSHSQGNEQFF
>TRBJ2-7|TRBD1|few|TRBV20-1
TGCAGTGCTAACCTACCGGGACAGGGCTACGAGCAGTACTTC
CSANLPGQGYEQYF
>TRBJ2-2|.|few|TRBV24-1
TGTGCCACCAGTGACCCGACAGTGGATCACACCGGGGAGCTGTTTTTT
CATSDPTVDHTGELFF
>TRBJ2-7|TRBD1|few|TRBV12-3/TRBV12-4
TGTGCCAGCAGTTGGGGTCCGGACAGGCGGGAGCAGTACTTC
CASSWGPDRREQYF
>TRBJ2-7|.|many|TRBV27
TGTGCCAGCCGCCAGGGGTCCTCCTACGAGCAGTACTTC
CASRQGSSYEQYF
>TRBJ1-4|.|few|TRBV19
TGTGCCAGTAGTATCCGAAGGCAGTCTAATGAAAAACTGTTTTTT
CASSIRRQSNEKLFF
>TRBJ1-1|TRBD1|.|TRBV7-2
TGTGCCAGCAGCTTAGTGTCCTGGGACAGGGAAGCTTTCTTT
CASSLVSWDREAFF
>TRBJ2-7|.|.|TRBV30
TGTGCCTGGAGTGTAGGGGGTCGTGGATACGAGCAGTACTTC
CAWSVGGRGYEQYF
>TRBJ2-2|TRBD2|.|TRBV20-1
TGCAGTGCTAGAGAGGCTAGCGGGGGGTCCACCGGGGAGCTGTTTTTT
CSAREASGGSTGELFF
>TRBJ2-2|.|many|TRBV3-1
TGTGCCAGCAGCCAAGATCCCGGGGAGCTGTTTTTT
CASSQDPGELFF
>TRBJ2-3|TRBD2|.|TRBV20-1
TGCAGTGCTAGAGATTTTAGGCTAGCGGGGGGGCCGAGCACAGATACGCAGTATTTT
CSARDFRLAGGPSTDTQYF